This T cell receptor beta chain was recovered during a study of cytomegalovirus exposure and HLA in healthy donors. Whole-study context: Under 85% of more than 300 genotyped donors fell in the Caucasian-associated ancestry cluster.

PCR involved 60 Vbeta and 13 Jbeta primers. The method was immunoSEQ multiplex PCR; TCRdb's version includes in-frame clones alone and lacks a portion of them. The sample shows under 150,000 clones, more than 80% of them seen only once. Findings and caveats of the study: A missense DCLRE1C variant was associated with V- and J-gene trimming of TCR beta chains in a later analysis, and an independent cohort replicated the association. Association with HLA alleles at 0.05 false discovery rate was found for 16,951 TCR beta sequences in a later analysis. Sequences of the TCR beta chain were said to predict the HLA-A and HLA-B alleles of most subjects accurately.

Concerning this clone itself: The antigen is undetermined.

With V trimmed by 5 bases and J by 0 bases, 3 bases remained unmatched. Germline CDR1 is MDHEN and CDR2 is SYDVKM. The CDR3 has 15 amino acids. The receptor was derived from a woman in her forties in good health and CMV-seropositive. This chain connects TRBV28 to TRBJ1-2, with 10 bases identical to TRBD1. The specimen was PBMCs. For the CDR3, the DNA is TGTGCCAGCAGTCCGGGGACAGGGGCTAACTATGGCTACACCTTC. Translation: CASSPGTGANYGYTF.